The clone carrying this T cell receptor (beta chain) was counted ten times or more. What it binds is unknown. Quantitative molecular-barcoded 5'-RACE generated the TCR beta libraries. In TCRdb, the 5' RACE reads were re-called with MiXCR into one record per CDR3 protein. The data contain around 150,000 distinct CDR3 sequences, about an eighth of them seen just once; the ten biggest clones take up around 4.1%. The record originates from a study of CD8 T cells in ankylosing spondylitis. Study conclusions and caveats: Blood from ankylosing spondylitis patients appeared to carry a characteristic roughly 8-variant TCR beta motif. Within matched ankylosing spondylitis synovial fluid, disease-linked clones were reportedly significantly enriched.

The CDR3 covers 16 residues. V was trimmed by 3 bases and J by 3 bases, leaving 16 bases between them. Germline CDR1 and CDR2: SGDLS and YYNGEE. Sequenced material: blood, either unsorted or a sorted T cell fraction (not recorded which). The chain employs TRBV9 and TRBJ2-1, with D uncertain. The receptor was isolated from a female donor with ankylosing spondylitis or in good health (not recorded which). CDR3 sequence (DNA): TGTGCCAGCAGCGCGGGCACCGCGTCTCTCTACAATGAGCAGTTCTTC. This gives the protein CASSAGTASLYNEQFF.